These T cell receptor beta chains were read from a single sample in a study of neurological immune-mediated disorders. MiXCR, applied by TCRdb to the 5' RACE reads, yields one record per CDR3 protein. The table shows about 33,000 distinct CDR3 sequences, with 1.5% occurring only once. The sequenced sample consisted of PBMCs. These receptors were taken from a woman in her thirties with multiple sclerosis. CDR3s include the opening cysteine and the closing phenylalanine or tryptophan. A D gene is named only where the DNA matches it firmly. Size is stated as once, few, many, or a class for an expanded clone.

CDR3 length: 13
D gene: .
V gene: TRBV5-5
clone size: many
J gene: TRBJ2-3
CDR3 DNA: TGTGCCAGCAGCTTTTCGGGCACAGATACGCAGTATTTT
CDR3 protein: CASSFSGTDTQYF

CDR3 length: 12
D gene: TRBD2
V gene: TRBV11-2
clone size: many
J gene: TRBJ2-7
CDR3 DNA: TGTGCCAGCAGCGTGACTAGCCACGAGCAGTACTTC
CDR3 protein: CASSVTSHEQYF

CDR3 length: 14
D gene: TRBD1
V gene: TRBV12-3/TRBV12-4
clone size: many
J gene: TRBJ1-2
CDR3 DNA: TGTGCCAGCCATTACGGGGGGGACAGGGCTGGCTACACCTTC
CDR3 protein: CASHYGGDRAGYTF

CDR3 length: 16
D gene: .
V gene: TRBV5-1
clone size: many
J gene: TRBJ2-7
CDR3 DNA: TGCGCCAGCAGCTTGGGGGGACACCAACTTTCCTACGAGCAGTACTTC
CDR3 protein: CASSLGGHQLSYEQYF

CDR3 length: 13
D gene: TRBD2
V gene: TRBV7-2
clone size: many
J gene: TRBJ2-1
CDR3 DNA: TGTGCCAGCGGCTCCAGACTAGCGCATGAGCAGTTCTTC
CDR3 protein: CASGSRLAHEQFF

CDR3 length: 13
D gene: .
V gene: TRBV7-6
clone size: many
J gene: TRBJ1-5
CDR3 DNA: TGTGCCAGCAGCTTGAACTTGAATCAGCCCCAGCATTTT
CDR3 protein: CASSLNLNQPQHF

CDR3 length: 12
D gene: .
V gene: TRBV9
clone size: many
J gene: TRBJ2-7
CDR3 DNA: TGTGCCAGCACTCGCGGCTCCTACGAGCAGTACTTC
CDR3 protein: CASTRGSYEQYF

CDR3 length: 15
D gene: .
V gene: TRBV24-1
clone size: many
J gene: TRBJ2-7
CDR3 DNA: TGTGCCACCTCCCTTGGGCAGGTGAGCTCCTACGAGCAGTACTTC
CDR3 protein: CATSLGQVSSYEQYF

CDR3 length: 15
D gene: TRBD2
V gene: TRBV29-1
clone size: many
J gene: TRBJ2-5
CDR3 DNA: TGCAGCGTTGAAGAACGCCTAGCGGGGATAGAGACCCAGTACTTC
CDR3 protein: CSVEERLAGIETQYF

CDR3 length: 12
D gene: TRBD1
V gene: TRBV6-4
clone size: many
J gene: TRBJ2-7
CDR3 DNA: TGTGCCATCCAGACAGGGGGTAGCGAGCAGTACTTC
CDR3 protein: CAIQTGGSEQYF

CDR3 length: 16
D gene: TRBD1
V gene: TRBV6-5
clone size: many
J gene: TRBJ1-2
CDR3 DNA: TGTGCCAGCGGGGGCGGACAGGGGGAATCTTCCTATGGCTACACCTTC
CDR3 protein: CASGGGQGESSYGYTF

CDR3 length: 14
D gene: .
V gene: TRBV20-1
clone size: many
J gene: TRBJ2-3
CDR3 DNA: TGCAGTGCTAGACCAGCGGTAGGCACAGATACGCAGTATTTT
CDR3 protein: CSARPAVGTDTQYF

CDR3 length: 13
D gene: TRBD1
V gene: TRBV2
clone size: many
J gene: TRBJ1-2
CDR3 DNA: TGTGCCAGCAGGGGTAGAACAGGGGGCGGCTACACCTTC
CDR3 protein: CASRGRTGGGYTF

CDR3 length: 15
D gene: TRBD1
V gene: TRBV12-3/TRBV12-4
clone size: many
J gene: TRBJ1-2
CDR3 DNA: TGTGCCAGCAGAGGTCCCGGACAGGGTGACTATGGCTACACCTTC
CDR3 protein: CASRGPGQGDYGYTF

CDR3 length: 11
D gene: TRBD1
V gene: TRBV20-1
clone size: many
J gene: TRBJ2-7
CDR3 DNA: TGCAGTGGGGACAGGGGTCACGAGCAGTACTTC
CDR3 protein: CSGDRGHEQYF

CDR3 length: 14
D gene: .
V gene: TRBV9
clone size: many
J gene: TRBJ1-3
CDR3 DNA: TGTGCCAGCAGCGTAACGAGGGCTGGAAACACCATATATTTT
CDR3 protein: CASSVTRAGNTIYF

CDR3 length: 13
D gene: .
V gene: TRBV2
clone size: many
J gene: TRBJ1-1
CDR3 DNA: TGTGCCAGCAAATCCAGGGAGATCACTGAAGCTTTCTTT
CDR3 protein: CASKSREITEAFF

CDR3 length: 12
D gene: .
V gene: TRBV7-2
clone size: many
J gene: TRBJ1-2
CDR3 DNA: TGTGCCAGCAGCTTAGTGTCCTATGGCTACACCTTC
CDR3 protein: CASSLVSYGYTF

CDR3 length: 15
D gene: .
V gene: TRBV27
clone size: many
J gene: TRBJ2-6
CDR3 DNA: TGTGCCAGCAGATCAGGGGTAACTGGGGCCAACGTCCTGACTTTC
CDR3 protein: CASRSGVTGANVLTF

CDR3 length: 14
D gene: .
V gene: TRBV9
clone size: many
J gene: TRBJ2-1
CDR3 DNA: TGTGCCAGCAGCACCCCCATACGGGTGAATGAGCAGTTCTTC
CDR3 protein: CASSTPIRVNEQFF